This TCR beta chain was observed in a study of regulatory T cells. General study results and limits: CD3G-deficient patients' regulatory T cells showed reduced Shannon diversity versus autologous conventional CD4+ and control regulatory cells. In patients, unique TRB V-J pairs were restricted and V/J usage skewed, especially in Tregs.

Trimming pared 5 bases from V and 4 bases from J, leaving 17 bases between. The CDR3 has 15 amino acids. Per germline, CDR1 SGHVT and CDR2 SQSDAQ. For this clone: Its specificity is not known.

Every patient with CD3G deficiency had evidence of autoimmunity. CD4+ cells were sorted into CD25-high CD127-low regulatory cells and CD25-low CD127-high conventional cells. Primers: 52 TRBV forward and 13 TRBJ reverse. TCRdb keeps only in-frame clones here, not all; method: immunoSEQ multiplex PCR. The sample consists of 850 to 1,400 clones, 80% to 90% of them appearing once. Input material: CD4+ Tregs sorted from blood. The clonotype comes from a person aged 25 to 39 with CD3G deficiency. The rearrangement links TRBV7-4 to TRBJ1-2; D gene ambiguous. The CDR3 loop is CASSVVARKTYGYTF. Here the CDR3 DNA reads TGTGCCAGCAGCGTTGTAGCTCGAAAGACCTATGGCTACACCTTC.